This entry lists 10 T cell receptor beta chains sequenced from one sample in a study of shared clonotypes between healthy human individuals. TCRdb's copy holds only in-frame clones and misses some; the assay was immunoSEQ multiplex PCR. The repertoire holds roughly 500,000 clones, 81% seen once, with about 13% in the top ten. The sequencing input was PBMCs. All receptors derive from a woman between 40 and 55 years old in good health. Some clones in this sample may be carry-over from other donors' samples.

The chain carries TRBV5-8 and TRBJ2-1, with D unresolved. Germline loops: CDR1 SGHTS, CDR2 YDEGEE. V lost 6 bases, J lost 2 bases, and 15 bases lay in between. This CDR3 has 15 residues. CDR3 loop: CASTARISPYNEQFF. As DNA, the CDR3 is TGTGCCAGCACAGCACGTATCTCCCCCTACAATGAGCAGTTCTTC.

The chain couples TRBV7-3 to TRBJ1-1; D gene uncertain. There are 15 residues in the CDR3. The V end lost 0 bases, the J end lost 4 bases, and 12 bases lay between the germline ends. The germline V gene has CDR1 SGHTA and CDR2 FQGTGA. For the CDR3, the DNA is TGTGCCAGCAGCTTAACAGGGCAGAGAGGCACTGAAGCTTTCTTT. It specifies CASSLTGQRGTEAFF.

The chain links TRBV7-8 to TRBJ1-5; D is undetermined. Germline CDR1 SGHVS, CDR2 FQNEAQ. V was pared by 1 base and J by 5 bases, with 9 bases between. CDR3 length: 14 amino acids. The CDR3 is CASSLGATDQPQHF. The CDR3 DNA sequence: TGTGCCAGCAGCTTAGGTGCCACTGATCAGCCCCAGCATTTT.

The rearrangement uses TRBV15 and TRBJ2-7; D gene ambiguous. Germline V gene sequence: CDR1 LNHNV, CDR2 YYDKDF (reference sequence). Trimming removed 0 bases at V and 5 bases at J, with 11 bases between. This CDR3 is built from 14 residues. The CDR3 region has the DNA TGTGCCACCAGCAGAGATCGGCTAGAGCACGAGCAGTACTTC. It yields the protein CATSRDRLEHEQYF. Full variable domain (remainder filled in from reference TRBV15 and TRBJ2-7): DAMVIQNPRYQVTQFGKPVTLSCSQTLNHNVMYWYQQKSSQAPKLLFHYYDKDFNNEADTPDNFQSRRPNTSFCFLDIRSPGLGDTAMYLCATSRDRLEHEQYFGPGTRLTVT.

Worth noting for this clone: This likely reflects a read error, since a far larger clone is one base away. The V call is TRBV5-6, the J call TRBJ2-7; tentative D call: TRBD1 (6 bases). The CDR3 sequence is 14 residues long. Germline CDR1 is SGHDT and CDR2 is YYEEEE. CDR3 nucleotides: TGTGCCAGCAGCTATCAGCAGGGGCCCTACGAGCAGTGCTTC. Translating gives CASSYQQGPYEQCF.

Concerning this clone itself: This may stem from a read error, because a much larger clone lies one nucleotide away. This CDR3 is also generated by other DNA sequences in the sample. The chain uses TRBV5-1 and TRBJ2-7, with 10 bases fitting TRBD1. This CDR3 comprises 14 residues. Germline V gene data show CDR1 as SGHRS and CDR2 as YFSETQ. CDR3 coding DNA: TGCGCCAGCAGCTCGGGACAGGGGTCCTACGAGCAGTACTTT. Protein sequence: CASSSGQGSYEQYF.

The CDR3 spells CAILAAGTYEQYF. The CDR3 bases are TGCGCCATCCTGGCAGCGGGTACCTACGAGCAGTACTTC. The gene calls are TRBV10-1 and TRBJ2-7; D possibly corresponds to TRBD2 (6 bases). The CDR3 runs 13 residues. V lost 10 bases and J lost 2, with 15 bases in between. From germline, CDR1 is WNHNN and CDR2 SYGVQD (reference sequence).

The V gene is TRBV5-1, the J gene TRBJ2-3; a possible D gene is TRBD1 (5 bases). The CDR3 runs to 16 residues. CDR1 and CDR2 from the germline V gene are SGHRS and YFSETQ. V was cut by 4 bases and J by 2 bases, with 17 bases left in between. CDR3 DNA: TGCGCCAGCAGCCGTGCAACGTTAGGGGTCACAGATACGCAGTATTTT. Protein: CASSRATLGVTDTQYF.

The chain joins TRBV10-2 to TRBJ2-5; 13 bases are shared with TRBD2. CDR3 length: 16 amino acids. Trimming took 2 bases from V and 5 from J; bases not matched to a gene: 5. Germline V gene sequence: CDR1 WSHSY, CDR2 SAAADI. CDR3 loop: CASSETSGRAVETQYF. The CDR3 bases are TGCGCCAGCAGTGAGACTAGCGGGAGGGCCGTTGAGACCCAGTACTTC.

This clone has more than one count but fewer than ten. Other DNA sequences in this specimen translate into the identical CDR3. This chain links TRBV27 with TRBJ1-1, with D hard to call. V was shortened by 2 bases and J by 6 bases, with 4 bases between the two germline ends. The germline gives CDR1 MNHEY, CDR2 SMNVEV (reference sequence). There are 11 residues in the CDR3. The CDR3 DNA sequence: TGTGCCAGCAGTTTAGGGGCTGAAGCTTTCTTT. Its protein product is CASSLGAEAFF.